Included here is one T cell receptor (beta chain) sequence, with context. Its antigen is unidentified. Trimming left V 6 bases short and J 1 base short, with 9 bases between. This CDR3 region has 13 residues. CDR1 is SNHLY and CDR2 is FYNNEI in the germline V gene. This entry comes from a study of cytomegalovirus exposure and HLA in healthy donors. Study information: Of all 360 or so donors who were genotyped, about 84% belonged to the Caucasian-associated ancestry cluster.

The PCR employed 60 Vbeta primers together with 13 Jbeta primers. This table comes from immunoSEQ multiplex PCR, and its TCRdb copy is limited to in-frame clones, with some not included. The sample carries roughly 120,000 clones, roughly two thirds recorded once. Overall study results and limits: Later on, an analysis showed TCR association rates differing by HLA locus, with DRB1 the most and HLA-C the fewest. Most TCR sequences were uncommon, yet certain public TCRs appeared in many donors. A few chains linked to CMV were shown in vitro to be specific for CMV antigens.

Sequencing was carried out using PBMCs. The source of this sequence is a man younger than 45 in good health and CMV-seropositive. The chain recombines TRBV2 with TRBJ1-2; weak D call: TRBD1 (5 bases). This CDR3 is CASRGEGNYGYTF. For the CDR3, the DNA is TGTGCCAGCAGAGGGGAGGGTAACTATGGCTACACCTTC.